This is a list of T cell receptor beta chains from one sample in a study of T cells after yellow fever vaccination. TCRdb analysed the 5' RACE reads with MiXCR anew, one entry per CDR3 protein. This sample yields about 58,000 distinct CDR3 sequences, of which around 6.5% are seen a single time; around 44% belongs to the top ten. The sequencing used CD8+ T cells sorted from PBMCs, collected on the day of the first yellow fever vaccination. The receptors were sampled from a man aged 18-30 years who received the YFV17D yellow fever vaccine. Each CDR3 is given with its conserved first and last residue. The D gene is left open where the match is weak. Some rows have no size entry. The others give once, few or many, or a class for an expanded clone.

D: .
V: TRBV7-2
J: TRBJ2-4
size: many
DNA: TGTGCCAGCAGCTTAGAGAAGGGTTTCGGGATTCAGTACTTC
CDR3: CASSLEKGFGIQYF

D: .
V: TRBV24-1
J: TRBJ1-2
size: many
DNA: TGTGCCACCAGTGAATCCGGGACCGACTATGGCTACACCTTC
CDR3: CATSESGTDYGYTF

D: TRBD1
V: TRBV5-5
J: TRBJ2-5
size: .
DNA: TGTGCCAGCAGCATAGTCAGGGGGAATGGAGAGACCCAGTACTTC
CDR3: CASSIVRGNGETQYF

D: .
V: TRBV10-1
J: TRBJ1-1
size: many
DNA: TGCGCCAGCAGTGTTTCATCGGGAAATCCGAACACTGAAGCTTTCTTT
CDR3: CASSVSSGNPNTEAFF

D: TRBD1
V: TRBV7-9
J: TRBJ2-1
size: few
DNA: TGTGCCAGCAGCTCGATACAGGGGAATACATACAATGAGCAGTTCTTC
CDR3: CASSSIQGNTYNEQFF

D: .
V: TRBV5-5
J: TRBJ2-7
size: many
DNA: TGTGCCAGCAGCTTGCATACGACAGGAATCTACGAGCAGTACTTC
CDR3: CASSLHTTGIYEQYF

D: .
V: TRBV4-3
J: TRBJ1-5
size: .
DNA: TGCGCCAGCAGCCAAGTGGGCGTTAATCAGCCCCAGCATTTT
CDR3: CASSQVGVNQPQHF

D: .
V: TRBV7-2
J: TRBJ2-5
size: few
DNA: TGTGCCAGCAGGGCTCCCCTGGGCCTAGAGACCCAGTACTTC
CDR3: CASRAPLGLETQYF

D: TRBD1
V: TRBV4-1
J: TRBJ1-5
size: many
DNA: TGCGCCAGCAGCCAAGAGTGGACAGGGGGCAATCAGCCCCAGCATTTT
CDR3: CASSQEWTGGNQPQHF

D: .
V: TRBV4-1
J: TRBJ1-5
size: .
DNA: TGCGCCAGCAGCCAAGAACAGGGAAGGGGACAGCCCCAGCATTTT
CDR3: CASSQEQGRGQPQHF

D: .
V: TRBV6-5
J: TRBJ1-1
size: medium-sized
DNA: TGTGCCAGCAGTTACTACCCCGGTCGGGGCACTGAAGCTTTCTTT
CDR3: CASSYYPGRGTEAFF

D: TRBD2
V: TRBV4-3
J: TRBJ2-1
size: .
DNA: TGCGCCAGCAGCCCCGGGACTAGCGGCTACAATGAGCAGTTCTTC
CDR3: CASSPGTSGYNEQFF

D: .
V: TRBV6-1
J: TRBJ2-1
size: .
DNA: TGTGCCAGCAGAGACCCGGACAGCCTCCTCTCCTACAATGAGCAGTTCTTC
CDR3: CASRDPDSLLSYNEQFF

D: TRBD1
V: TRBV18
J: TRBJ2-7
size: many
DNA: TGTGCCAGCTCACCGGACCCCCGCCGAGGACAGGGATACGAGCAGTACTTC
CDR3: CASSPDPRRGQGYEQYF

D: .
V: TRBV4-2
J: TRBJ2-3
size: few
DNA: TGCGCCAGCAGCCAAGATTGGGCAGGGGGCACAGATACGCAGTATTTT
CDR3: CASSQDWAGGTDTQYF

D: TRBD1
V: TRBV6-1
J: TRBJ1-5
size: many
DNA: TGTGCCAGCAGTGTTGAAGGGGGCGCGGGCAATCAGCCCCAGCATTTT
CDR3: CASSVEGGAGNQPQHF

D: .
V: TRBV7-9
J: TRBJ2-4
size: many
DNA: TGTGCCAGCAGTCCCCGGGTAGCCAAAAACATTCAGTACTTC
CDR3: CASSPRVAKNIQYF

D: .
V: TRBV5-1
J: TRBJ1-1
size: many
DNA: TGCGCCAGCAGCTCCCAGGGCGCGAACACTGAAGCTTTCTTT
CDR3: CASSSQGANTEAFF

D: TRBD1
V: TRBV7-9
J: TRBJ2-5
size: few
DNA: TGTGCCAGCAGCCACCCGACAGGGGGCCAAGAGACCCAGTACTTC
CDR3: CASSHPTGGQETQYF

D: TRBD2
V: TRBV7-6
J: TRBJ2-1
size: few
DNA: TGTGCCAGCAGTTTAGCGGGGGGGCCCGATGAGCAGTTCTTC
CDR3: CASSLAGGPDEQFF

D: .
V: TRBV29-1
J: TRBJ2-2
size: many
DNA: TGCAGCGTTCCTAGGATTAATTCCGGGGAGCTGTTTTTT
CDR3: CSVPRINSGELFF

D: .
V: TRBV6-1
J: TRBJ1-1
size: .
DNA: TGTGCCAGCAGCTCCCAGGGGAACACTGAAGCTTTCTTT
CDR3: CASSSQGNTEAFF

D: TRBD1
V: TRBV10-2
J: TRBJ2-1
size: many
DNA: TGCGCCAGCAGGAAACAGGGGGTCTCCTACAATGAGCAGTTCTTC
CDR3: CASRKQGVSYNEQFF

D: TRBD1
V: TRBV14
J: TRBJ2-5
size: .
DNA: TGTGCCAGCAGCCATTTGGGACAGGGACCCGAGACCCAGTACTTC
CDR3: CASSHLGQGPETQYF

D: TRBD1
V: TRBV11-2
J: TRBJ2-3
size: few
DNA: TGTGCCAGCAGCTCCGACAGGGGGCGATCGGTTATACTAGCAGATACGCAGTATTTT
CDR3: CASSSDRGRSVILADTQYF

D: TRBD1
V: TRBV5-1
J: TRBJ1-1
size: few
DNA: TGCGCCAGCAGCAGTGGGACAGGGGGCCTCACTGAAGCTTTCTTT
CDR3: CASSSGTGGLTEAFF

D: .
V: TRBV12-3/TRBV12-4
J: TRBJ1-4
size: .
DNA: TGTGCCAGCAGTTGGAGCGAGGGGGAAAAACTGTTTTTT
CDR3: CASSWSEGEKLFF

D: .
V: TRBV27
J: TRBJ1-1
size: few
DNA: TGTGCCAGCAGTTTATATCAGGGAGACACTGAAGCTTTCTTT
CDR3: CASSLYQGDTEAFF

D: .
V: TRBV11-2
J: TRBJ2-4
size: many
DNA: TGTGCCAGCAGCTTAGTAGGGGATAGGAACATTCAGTACTTC
CDR3: CASSLVGDRNIQYF

D: TRBD2
V: TRBV30
J: TRBJ2-5
size: few
DNA: TGTGCCTGGAGTTTAGCGGGGATCCAAGAGACCCAGTACTTC
CDR3: CAWSLAGIQETQYF

D: .
V: TRBV29-1
J: TRBJ2-5
size: .
DNA: TGCAGCGTTGAAGCCGGCCAAGAGACCCAGTACTTC
CDR3: CSVEAGQETQYF

D: TRBD2
V: TRBV6-5
J: TRBJ2-3
size: few
DNA: TGTGCCAGCAGTTTTGCTAGCGGGGGGCCGGGAGATACGCAGTATTTT
CDR3: CASSFASGGPGDTQYF

D: TRBD1
V: TRBV7-6
J: TRBJ1-1
size: .
DNA: TGTGCCAGCAGCTTAGGGTCCGGGACAGGGGGAACTGAAGCTTTCTTT
CDR3: CASSLGSGTGGTEAFF

D: .
V: TRBV6-2/TRBV6-3
J: TRBJ2-2
size: many
DNA: TGTGCCAGCAGTAACCTTAGGGGGACCGGGGAGCTGTTTTTT
CDR3: CASSNLRGTGELFF

D: TRBD1
V: TRBV9
J: TRBJ2-3
size: many
DNA: TGTGCCTCCAGTCGGGACAGGCCCACAGATACGCAGTATTTT
CDR3: CASSRDRPTDTQYF

D: .
V: TRBV6-5
J: TRBJ1-4
size: few
DNA: TGTGCCAGCAGTCAGTCCCCGTCGGGTGAAAAACTGTTTTTT
CDR3: CASSQSPSGEKLFF

D: .
V: TRBV11-2
J: TRBJ2-7
size: few
DNA: TGTGCCAGCAGCTTAAACGGCGGGACGGTACACTACGAGCAGTACTTC
CDR3: CASSLNGGTVHYEQYF

D: .
V: TRBV4-3
J: TRBJ2-4
size: few
DNA: TGCGCCAGCAGCCACGCACTCGTGAGGGAACTGGAAAACATTCAGTACTTC
CDR3: CASSHALVRELENIQYF

D: .
V: TRBV6-1
J: TRBJ1-1
size: .
DNA: TGTGCCAGCAGTGATGATGAAGGACCCCGCTGGAGCACTGAAGCTTTCTTT
CDR3: CASSDDEGPRWSTEAFF

D: .
V: TRBV4-3
J: TRBJ2-5
size: .
DNA: TGCGCCAGCAGCCAACCGGGAGAGACCCAGTACTTC
CDR3: CASSQPGETQYF

D: .
V: TRBV19
J: TRBJ2-7
size: few
DNA: TGTGCCAGTAGTATAACAGAGTCCTACGAGCAGTACTTC
CDR3: CASSITESYEQYF

D: .
V: TRBV6-2/TRBV6-3
J: TRBJ2-7
size: few
DNA: TGTGCCAGCACCCGGAGACTAGGGTTCCTCGAGCAGTACTTC
CDR3: CASTRRLGFLEQYF

D: .
V: TRBV12-3/TRBV12-4
J: TRBJ2-5
size: few
DNA: TGTGCCAGCAGTTTAGGGACTCCCCATACCCAGTACTTC
CDR3: CASSLGTPHTQYF

D: .
V: TRBV9
J: TRBJ2-1
size: few
DNA: TGTGCCAGCAGCGTAGTGGCGGGCATGAGCTCCTACAATGAGCAGTTCTTC
CDR3: CASSVVAGMSSYNEQFF

D: .
V: TRBV6-1
J: TRBJ1-5
size: many
DNA: TGTGCCAGCAGACAAACAGGGTATAGCAATCAGCCCCAGCATTTT
CDR3: CASRQTGYSNQPQHF

D: TRBD1
V: TRBV5-1
J: TRBJ1-1
size: few
DNA: TGCGCCAGCAGCTTGGGGCAGGGGGGCACTGAAGCTTTCTTT
CDR3: CASSLGQGGTEAFF